A single sample gave rise to the 31 T cell receptor beta chains below, sequenced in a study of blood T cell repertoires in COVID-19. Profiling relied on immunoSEQ multiplex PCR, and the TCRdb table lists in-frame clones only, not all of them. The sample has some 110,000 clones; about two thirds are singletons. Material: peripheral blood. These receptors were collected from a human donor with acute or convalescent COVID-19. The donor label of this sample is uncertain.

The chain recombines TRBV12-5 with TRBJ1-1; perhaps TRBD1 as D (5 bases). The V end was cut by 6 bases, the J end by 3 bases, with 17 bases between. Per the germline V gene, CDR1 is LGHNT and CDR2 is FRNRAP. The length of the CDR3 is 15 residues. CDR3 sequence: CASGWILGDYTEAFF. CDR3 nucleotides: TGTGCTAGTGGATGGATCTTAGGGGACTACACTGAAGCTTTCTTT.

The CDR3 spells CASSPTEPFEQYF. The CDR3 region has the DNA TGTGCCAGCAGCCCGACAGAACCCTTCGAGCAGTACTTC. V and J are TRBV27 and TRBJ2-7; the D gene is possibly TRBD1 (5 bases). V was shortened by 6 bases and J by 6 bases, with 15 bases between the two germline ends. Germline V CDR1 and CDR2: MNHEY, SMNVEV (reference sequence). There are 13 residues in the CDR3.

V usage is TRBV2 and J usage is TRBJ2-1; 7 bases agree with TRBD2. Germline V gives CDR1 SNHLY, CDR2 FYNNEI. The V and J ends lost 7 bases and 8 bases, in that order; junction bases with no gene match: 14. CDR3 length: 15 residues. The chain's CDR3 is CASMRPGTGRDEQFF. The CDR3 DNA sequence: TGTGCCAGCATGCGCCCCGGGACGGGGAGGGATGAGCAGTTCTTC.

CDR3 residues: CASSYSKTGIYGYTF. CDR3 DNA sequence: TGTGCCAGCAGTTACTCGAAGACAGGCATATATGGCTACACCTTC. This chain connects TRBV6-6 to TRBJ1-2; D is perhaps TRBD1 (6 bases). Germline V lookup: CDR1 MNHNY, CDR2 SVGAGI (reference sequence). Trimming pared 0 bases from V and 5 bases from J, leaving 13 bases between. The CDR3 is 15 amino acids.

Worth noting for this clone: Other DNA sequences in this specimen translate into the identical CDR3. This sequence joins TRBV24-1 and TRBJ1-5; D is uncertain. Germline loops: CDR1 KGHDR, CDR2 SFDVKD. CDR3 length: 14 residues. Trimming took 6 bases from V and 1 from J, leaving 9 bases between them. The CDR3 protein is CATSRPGSNQPQHF. In DNA form, the CDR3 reads TGTGCCACCAGTCGCCCCGGGAGCAATCAGCCCCAGCATTTT.

This clone was counted between two and nine times. This sequence joins TRBV25-1 and TRBJ2-7; TRBD1 matches 7 bases. V gave up 8 bases and J gave up 5 bases; unmatched junction bases: 9. Per the germline V gene, CDR1 is MGHDK and CDR2 is SYGVNS. CDR3 size: 13 residues. The CDR3 protein is CASGRTGSHEQYF. In nucleotides, the CDR3 is TGTGCCAGCGGACGGACAGGTAGTCACGAGCAGTACTTC.

The rearrangement links TRBV28 to TRBJ2-5; possible D gene TRBD1, 6 bases. V was cut by 4 bases and J by 0 bases, with 12 bases left in between. CDR3 length: 15 residues. CDR1 is MDHEN and CDR2 is SYDVKM in the germline V gene. This CDR3 is CASSSRGGYQETQYF. CDR3 nucleotide sequence: TGTGCCAGCAGTTCTAGAGGGGGATACCAAGAGACCCAGTACTTC.

The chain recombines TRBV10-3 with TRBJ1-2; 7 positions agree with TRBD1. CDR3 length: 13 residues. Trimming cost V 6 bases and J 6 bases; bases outside gene matches: 7. Germline V lookup: CDR1 ENHRY, CDR2 SYGVKD. The CDR3 nucleotides read TGTGCCATCAGGACCGGGACAGTTAATGGCTACACCTTC. Its protein is CAIRTGTVNGYTF.

V gene TRBV11-2 combines with J gene TRBJ2-7, with unresolved D. Trimming took 1 base from V and 0 from J, leaving 7 bases between them. CDR3 length: 14 amino acids. The V gene's germline CDR1 is SGHAT and CDR2 FQNNGV. The chain's CDR3 is CASSLGGGSYEQYV. The DNA of the CDR3 is TGTGCCAGCAGCTTAGGCGGCGGCTCCTACGAGCAGTACGTC.

CDR3 protein: CASRRQGSRGGYTF. In DNA, the CDR3 is TGTGCCAGCAGACGACAGGGCTCTAGGGGCGGCTACACCTTC. The chain combines TRBV27 with TRBJ1-2; 7 bases map to TRBD1. Germline V gene sequence: CDR1 MNHEY, CDR2 SMNVEV (reference sequence). With 6 bases clipped from V and 8 bases from J, the junction kept 12 bases outside the gene matches. This CDR3 has 14 amino acids.

This clone was detected only once. The chain combines TRBV7-9 with TRBJ2-7; 9 bases line up with TRBD1. The length of the CDR3 is 14 residues. Trimming cost V 5 bases and J 6 bases; bases outside gene matches: 8. CDR1 and CDR2 (germline): SEHNR, FQNEAQ (reference sequence). This CDR3 is CASSPTGQGGEQYF. The CDR3 nucleotides are TGTGCCAGCAGCCCAACGGGACAGGGAGGCGAGCAGTACTTC. Drawing the rest from reference TRBV7-9 and TRBJ2-7, the complete variable domain is DTGVSQNPRHKITKRGQNVTFRCDPISEHNRLYWYRQTLGQGPEFLTYFQNEAQLEKSRLLSDRFSAERPKGSFSTLEIQRTEQGDSAMYLCASSPTGQGGEQYFGPGTRLTVT.

J is TRBJ1-2 and V is TRBV24-1; D gene unclear. CDR1 is KGHDR and CDR2 is SFDVKD in the germline V gene. Between the trimmed V and J ends, which lost 7 bases and 6 bases, there was a span of 17 bases. This CDR3 is 14 amino acids long. The CDR3 coding sequence is TGTGCCACCAGCGCGCCAAATCCCCGCGATGGCTACACCTTC. This codes for CATSAPNPRDGYTF.

This CDR3 is CASSSDRNTEAFF. DNA of the CDR3: TGTGCCAGCTCATCCGACAGGAACACTGAAGCTTTCTTT. The rearrangement links TRBV18 to TRBJ1-1, with D possibly TRBD1 on 5 matching bases. This CDR3 has 13 residues. Germline lookup yields CDR1 KGHSH and CDR2 LQKENI. V lost 5 bases, J lost 1 base, and 8 bases lay in between.

The V call is TRBV3-1 (or the pseudogene TRBV3-2), the J call TRBJ1-6, with D tentatively TRBD1 (6 bases). From germline, CDR1 is LGHDT and CDR2 YNNKEL (reference sequence). The CDR3 is 15 amino acids. V lost 0 bases, J lost 8 bases, and 11 bases lay in between. The CDR3 coding sequence is TGTGCCAGCAGCCAAGATGGGGGGGCCCATTCACCCCTCCACTTT. Amino acids: CASSQDGGAHSPLHF.

This clone occurred a few times. The chain combines TRBV11-2 with TRBJ2-5, with 7 bases aligning to TRBD1. Germline-derived CDR1 and CDR2 are SGHAT and FQNNGV. The trim removed 6 bases at V and 2 bases at J, leaving 3 bases unmatched. The CDR3 sequence is 13 residues long. In DNA, the CDR3 is TGTGCCAGCAGACCACAGGGGCAAGAGACCCAGTACTTC. This sequence encodes CASRPQGQETQYF.

The chain is built from TRBV27 and TRBJ2-3; a weak D match, TRBD2 (6 bases). CDR1 is MNHEY and CDR2 is SMNVEV in the germline V gene (reference sequence). V dropped 2 bases and J dropped 5 bases, with 11 bases sitting between them. CDR3 size: 14 residues. CDR3 nucleotide sequence: TGTGCCAGCAGTTTAGGGGGACTGTTAGATACGCAGTATTTT. Its protein product is CASSLGGLLDTQYF.

J is TRBJ2-5 and V is TRBV5-4; 8 bases are a match to TRBD2. The junction had 10 bases not matched to a gene; V was cut back by 10 bases and J by 5 bases. This CDR3 is built from 13 residues. Germline CDR1 and CDR2: SGHNT and YYREEE (reference sequence). As DNA, the CDR3 is TGTGCCTCCCGGAGCGGGGGAGGGGAGACCCAGTACTTC. It encodes CASRSGGGETQYF.

The V and J genes are TRBV9 and TRBJ2-7, with D unclear. Trimming took 2 bases from V and 0 from J, leaving 6 bases between them. Germline V gene data show CDR1 as SGDLS and CDR2 as YYNGEE. CDR3 size: 13 residues. The CDR3 here is CASSVGSSYEQYF. The CDR3 nucleotides read TGTGCCAGCAGCGTGGGCAGCTCCTACGAGCAGTACTTC.

The CDR3 sequence is CASSPPGGNTEAFF. Written as DNA, the CDR3 is TGCGCCAGCAGCCCCCCAGGGGGGAACACTGAAGCTTTCTTT. This chain uses TRBV4-1 with TRBJ1-1; 7 bases are shared with TRBD1. After removal of 4 bases from V and 1 base from J, the junction contained 3 bases not matched to a gene. Germline V gene sequence: CDR1 MGHRA, CDR2 YSYEKL. The CDR3 length is 14 residues.

The gene calls are TRBV19 and TRBJ1-5; the D is unclear. CDR1 and CDR2 from the germline V gene are LNHDA and SQIVND (reference sequence). This CDR3 region has 15 residues. The V gene lost 7 bases and the J gene lost 4 bases, with 17 bases spanning the gap. In nucleotides, the CDR3 is TGTGCCAGTACCCTGGAGTGGCAGCGGAATCAGCCCCAGCATTTT. This codes for CASTLEWQRNQPQHF.

This clone was recorded a few times. This rearrangement joins TRBV5-1 to TRBJ1-4; D uncertain. Trimming removed 0 bases at V and 8 bases at J, with 5 bases between. There are 12 residues in the CDR3. Per the germline V gene, CDR1 is SGHRS and CDR2 is YFSETQ. The CDR3 nucleotides read TGCGCCAGCAGCTTGGGCGGGGAAAAACTGTTTTTT. Encoded protein: CASSLGGEKLFF.

The chain links TRBV29-1 to TRBJ1-1; no clear D gene. This CDR3 is 13 amino acids long. Trimming shortened V by 5 bases and J by 1 base, and 11 bases separated the two germline ends. Per germline, CDR1 SQVTM and CDR2 ANQGSEA. The CDR3: CSVLWAPNTEAFF. The DNA of the CDR3 is TGCAGCGTTTTATGGGCCCCGAACACTGAAGCTTTCTTT.

Turning to this clone: One end of the junction is discordant with germline, which a read error may explain. DNA of the CDR3: TGTGCCAGCAGTAACTCGGGCACAGCCTATGAAAAACTGTTTTTT. This translates into CASSNSGTAYEKLFF. The V and J genes are TRBV6-5 and TRBJ1-4; D is ambiguous. Germline V CDR1 and CDR2: MNHEY, SVGAGI. The CDR3 has 15 residues.

With regard to this clone: The junction departs from germline at one end; a sequencing error may be responsible. Other DNA sequences in the same sample also yield this CDR3. The chain combines TRBV24-1 with TRBJ1-4; tentatively, D is TRBD1 (5 bases). This CDR3 is 14 amino acids long. Germline values: CDR1 KGHDR, CDR2 SFDVKD. The CDR3 region is CATSEAGPNEKLFF. The CDR3 nucleotides are TGTGCCACCAGTGAGGCGGGACCTAACGAAAAACTGTTTTTT.

The chain uses TRBV24-1 and TRBJ2-3; TRBD2 agrees at 7 bases. The trim removed 2 bases at V and 7 bases at J, leaving 8 bases unmatched. This CDR3 spans 15 amino acids. CDR1 KGHDR and CDR2 SFDVKD come from the germline V gene. The CDR3 loop reads CATSDSRRGIYTQYF. The CDR3 DNA follows: TGTGCCACCAGTGATTCGAGGCGGGGGATATATACGCAGTATTTT.

This clone is medium-sized within its sample. The gene calls are TRBV2 and TRBJ1-6; D remains unclear. This CDR3 is 14 amino acids long. The germline gives CDR1 SNHLY, CDR2 FYNNEI. V was cut by 3 bases and J by 7 bases, with 10 bases left in between. In nucleotides, the CDR3 is TGTGCCAGCAGTGATATGGCACGCAATTCACCCCTCCACTTT. This encodes CASSDMARNSPLHF.

This clone has more than one count but fewer than ten. The V and J genes are TRBV19 and TRBJ1-1; the match to TRBD1 covers 10 bases. CDR3 length: 16 residues. Germline V gene sequence: CDR1 LNHDA, CDR2 SQIVND (reference sequence). V shed 9 bases and J 0 bases; nucleotides not matched to a gene: 10. Written as DNA, the CDR3 is TGTGCCAGCGGACGGGACAGGGGAATAATGAACACTGAAGCTTTCTTT. It translates to CASGRDRGIMNTEAFF.

V usage is TRBV7-9 and J usage is TRBJ1-2, with 8 nucleotides matching TRBD1. Germline lookup yields CDR1 SEHNR and CDR2 FQNEAQ (reference sequence). Trimming removed 2 bases from V and 8 bases from J; junction bases left unmatched: 4. The CDR3 spans 13 residues. The CDR3 nucleotides read TGTGCCAGCAGCTTACTGGACAGGGAGGGCTACACCTTC. It is translated as CASSLLDREGYTF.

The chain recombines TRBV28 with TRBJ1-2, with 7 bases aligning to TRBD1. The germline V gene has CDR1 MDHEN and CDR2 SYDVKM. J gave up 1 base and V 5 bases, and 4 bases lay outside the gene matches. The CDR3 is made up of 14 amino acids. CDR3 nucleotides: TGTGCCAGCAGTAGGGCAGGGGGTAACTATGGCTACACCTTC. It translates to CASSRAGGNYGYTF.

The CDR3 loop reads CAWSSDRRSSQPQHF. The CDR3 coding sequence is TGTGCCTGGAGTTCGGACAGAAGGTCCAGTCAGCCCCAGCATTTT. The chain is built from TRBV30 and TRBJ1-5; a weak D match, TRBD1 (6 bases). V was cut by 2 bases and J by 6 bases, with 17 bases left in between. CDR1 is GTSNPN, CDR2 SVGIG, per germline (reference sequence). The CDR3 extends over 15 amino acids.

This clone was seen a handful of times. J is TRBJ2-3 and V is TRBV29-1; possible D gene TRBD2, 6 bases. Germline loops: CDR1 SQVTM, CDR2 ANQGSEA. This CDR3 is built from 13 residues. V was clipped by 6 bases and J by 0 bases, with 10 bases between them. CDR3 sequence (DNA): TGCAGCGTGGCCGGGACTAGCACAGATACGCAGTATTTT. Its protein product is CSVAGTSTDTQYF.